The 30 T cell receptor beta chains given below trace back to one sample, sequenced in a study of blood T cell repertoires in COVID-19. Sequencing was performed with immunoSEQ multiplex PCR; in TCRdb, only in-frame clones are kept and a portion is missing. Of some 450,000 clones in the sample, about 90% are singletons; the top ten hold 0.8% to 0.9%. Sequenced input: peripheral blood. The receptors were sampled from a man aged 18-30 years with COVID-19, enrolled during active disease.

The chain links TRBV6-5 to TRBJ1-1; TRBD1 matches 7 bases. Losses at the gene ends were 8 bases for V and 5 bases for J; bases not matched to a gene: 5. The CDR3 is made up of 12 amino acids. The germline V gene has CDR1 MNHEY and CDR2 SVGAGI. This CDR3 is CASGLQGTEAFF. The DNA for the CDR3 is TGTGCCAGCGGATTACAGGGGACTGAAGCTTTCTTT.

The chain joins TRBV18 to TRBJ1-1; D perhaps matches TRBD1 (5 bases). Germline V gene lookup returns CDR1 KGHSH and CDR2 LQKENI. This CDR3 contains 13 residues. Trimming stripped 3 bases from V and 7 bases from J, with 12 bases between. CDR3 residues: CASSPLQESEAFF. CDR3 nucleotides: TGTGCCAGCTCACCTCTACAGGAAAGTGAAGCTTTCTTT.

The chain carries TRBV10-3 and TRBJ2-1, with TRBD1 identical over 7 bases. This CDR3 contains 13 residues. Germline values: CDR1 ENHRY, CDR2 SYGVKD. With 11 bases clipped from V and 7 bases from J, the junction kept 11 bases outside the gene matches. The CDR3 sequence: CAHRVGGPNEQFF. The CDR3 DNA follows: TGTGCCCACCGGGTAGGGGGCCCGAATGAGCAGTTCTTC.

This rearrangement joins TRBV13 to TRBJ2-7; D gene unclear. The germline gives CDR1 PRHDT, CDR2 FYEKMQ (reference sequence). V lost 1 base to trimming and J lost 3 bases, with 22 bases between them. This CDR3 has 18 residues. The CDR3 sequence: CASSLVRGDHTVNYEQYF. CDR3 in DNA: TGTGCCAGCAGCTTAGTGCGCGGAGACCACACCGTTAACTACGAGCAGTACTTC.

The chain joins TRBV21-1 to TRBJ2-1; the table's D call TRBD2 went unverified against the DNA. TRBV21-1 is assigned pseudogene status. This CDR3 region has 12 residues. The chain's CDR3 is CASMAAYNEQFF. The CDR3 nucleotides read TGTGCCAGCATGGCGGCCTACAATGAGCAGTTCTTC.

This chain uses TRBV24-1 with TRBJ1-2, with 10 bases lining up with TRBD1. Germline loops: CDR1 KGHDR, CDR2 SFDVKD. J lost 8 bases, V lost 9 bases, and 5 bases had no gene match. This CDR3 has 12 amino acids. The CDR3 sequence is CATRGTGVGYTF. CDR3 in DNA: TGTGCCACCCGAGGGACAGGGGTCGGCTACACCTTC.

The chain recombines TRBV5-3 with TRBJ2-2; 10 positions match TRBD2. TRBV5-3 qualifies as an ORF whose function is uncertain. The V segment lost 1 base and the J segment 7 bases; nucleotides outside the gene matches: 7. CDR3 size: 16 residues. The CDR3: CARSLPSGSDSGELFF. The CDR3 DNA reads TGTGCCAGAAGCTTGCCTAGCGGGAGTGATAGCGGGGAGCTGTTTTTT.

V gene TRBV10-1 combines with J gene TRBJ2-5, with TRBD1 identical over 7 bases. Germline-derived CDR1 and CDR2 are WNHNN and SYGVQD (reference sequence). Unmatched junction bases numbered 11, after V lost 3 bases and J lost 4 bases. This CDR3 comprises 16 residues. The CDR3, as DNA: TGCGCCAGCAGTGATTCCGACAGGGCAGAAGGAGAGACCCAGTACTTC. Protein: CASSDSDRAEGETQYF.

V and J are TRBV5-1 and TRBJ1-1; TRBD1 might be the D (5 bases). The CDR3 runs 15 residues. Germline V CDR1 and CDR2: SGHRS, YFSETQ. The germline V and J ends were trimmed by 2 bases and 3 bases, with 14 bases remaining between them. CDR3 bases: TGCGCCAGCAGCTTATCAGGGTTACTTGACACTGAAGCTTTCTTT. Translating gives CASSLSGLLDTEAFF.

This chain connects TRBV7-2 to TRBJ2-1, with 7 bases that match TRBD2. The CDR3 extends over 16 amino acids. V was clipped by 1 base and J by 4 bases; unmatched bases: 7. The germline gives CDR1 SGHTA, CDR2 FQGNSA. The CDR3 reads CASSLVAGRGYNEQFF. The DNA of the CDR3 is TGTGCCAGCAGCTTAGTGGCGGGGAGGGGTTACAATGAGCAGTTCTTC.

The chain employs TRBV15 and TRBJ2-1, with TRBD2 matching 9 bases. CDR3 length equals 18 residues. CDR1 and CDR2 (germline): LNHNV, YYDKDF (reference sequence). V was pared by 0 bases and J by 6 bases, with 12 bases of the junction left unmatched. The CDR3 here is CATSRDYQGLAGTNEQFF. CDR3 DNA sequence: TGTGCCACCAGCAGAGATTACCAAGGCCTAGCGGGAACCAATGAGCAGTTCTTC.

This sequence joins TRBV6-6 and TRBJ2-7, with TRBD2 identical over 8 bases. J gave up 0 bases and V 8 bases, and 0 bases lay outside the gene matches. The CDR3 runs 12 residues. Germline lookup yields CDR1 MNHNY and CDR2 SVGAGI (reference sequence). Here the CDR3 reads CASGLASYEQYF. The DNA of the CDR3 is TGTGCCAGCGGACTAGCCTCCTACGAGCAGTACTTC.

The V gene is TRBV5-1, the J gene TRBJ2-7; 9 bases are shared with TRBD2. The V segment lost 4 bases and the J segment 6 bases; nucleotides outside the gene matches: 11. The CDR3 sequence is 15 residues long. CDR1 is SGHRS, CDR2 YFSETQ, per germline. The CDR3 sequence is CASSPSQRGVGEQYF. CDR3 sequence (DNA): TGCGCCAGCAGCCCGAGCCAGCGGGGGGTGGGCGAGCAGTACTTC. The variable domain in full, with the rest retrieved from reference TRBV5-1 and TRBJ2-7, is KAGVTQTPRYLIKTRGQQVTLSCSPISGHRSVSWYQQTPGQGLQFLFEYFSETQRNKGNFPGRFSGRQFSNSRSEMNVSTLELGDSALYLCASSPSQRGVGEQYFGPGTRLTVT.

V is TRBV5-4 and J is TRBJ1-4; 8 bases are a match to TRBD1. V was clipped by 0 bases and J by 3 bases; unmatched bases: 1. The CDR3 length is 15 residues. Germline V gene data show CDR1 as SGHNT and CDR2 as YYREEE (reference sequence). The CDR3 nucleotides are TGTGCCAGCAGCTTGGGACAGGGGCCTAATGAAAAACTGTTTTTT. Translated: CASSLGQGPNEKLFF.

The chain links TRBV24-1 to TRBJ1-3; D unclear. The ends were cut back, 4 bases at V and 14 bases at J, with 14 bases in the middle. Germline V gene sequence: CDR1 KGHDR, CDR2 SFDVKD. CDR3 size: 12 residues. CDR3 nucleotides: TGTGCCACCAGTGACCTACTAGGCAGTCTATATTTT. Its translation: CATSDLLGSLYF.

The rearrangement joins TRBV7-2 to TRBJ2-3, with D possibly being TRBD2 (7 bases). CDR1 is SGHTA and CDR2 is FQGNSA in the germline V gene. This CDR3 has 19 amino acids. V dropped 0 bases and J dropped 4 bases, with 23 bases sitting between them. Here the CDR3 reads CASSLAGRGGAGISDTQYF. CDR3 nucleotides: TGTGCCAGCAGCTTAGCGGGTCGTGGGGGGGCTGGAATCTCAGATACGCAGTATTTT.

V usage is TRBV5-1 and J usage is TRBJ1-4; D call uncertain. Germline CDR1 is SGHRS and CDR2 is YFSETQ. The CDR3 consists of 16 residues. Between the trimmed V and J ends, which lost 0 bases and 0 bases, there was a span of 9 bases. The CDR3 DNA is TGCGCCAGCAGCTTGGGAAGGACTGCAACTAATGAAAAACTGTTTTTT. It codes for CASSLGRTATNEKLFF.

Remarks on this clone: The DNA is omitted, as the CDR3 cannot be located on it reliably, and the CDR3 follows TCRdb's listing. The same CDR3 arises from other DNA sequences in this sample as well. The chain combines TRBV5-1 with TRBJ2-1; no check of the table's D call, TRBD2, against the DNA was made. Termini included, the CDR3 measures 13 amino acids. CDR1 is SGHRS, CDR2 YFSETQ, per germline. The CDR3: CASSSSGGNEQFF.

The gene calls are TRBV27 and TRBJ2-1, with D possibly being TRBD2 (6 bases). This CDR3 region has 13 residues. The V gene's germline CDR1 is MNHEY and CDR2 SMNVEV (reference sequence). Trimming left V 3 bases short and J 15 bases short, with 18 bases between. The CDR3 region is CASSLHQSSGGFF. CDR3 in DNA: TGTGCCAGCAGTTTGCATCAGTCCTCCGGGGGGTTCTTC.

The chain recombines TRBV6-5 with TRBJ2-7, with D possibly matching TRBD1 (7 bases). Germline values: CDR1 MNHEY, CDR2 SVGAGI. The V end lost 0 bases, the J end lost 3 bases, and 12 bases lay between the germline ends. This CDR3 has 15 residues. CDR3 residues: CASSYSGGGGYEQYF. The CDR3 bases are TGTGCCAGCAGTTACTCAGGAGGGGGCGGCTACGAGCAGTACTTC.

This chain joins TRBV10-3 and TRBJ1-2; D is perhaps TRBD1 (5 bases). The germline CDR1 and CDR2 sequences are ENHRY and SYGVKD. V was pared by 5 bases and J by 9 bases, with 10 bases between. The CDR3 covers 11 residues. The CDR3 coding sequence is TGTGCCATCAGTTCAGGGTTTAGCTACACCTTC. Amino acids: CAISSGFSYTF.

This clone has just one count. This rearrangement joins TRBV5-4 to TRBJ2-2; 7 bases are a match to TRBD2. The CDR3 extends over 15 amino acids. CDR1 is SGHNT and CDR2 is YYREEE in the germline V gene (reference sequence). V was clipped by 3 bases and J by 9 bases; unmatched bases: 11. CDR3: CASSSLAGSGRELFF. CDR3 DNA sequence: TGTGCCAGCAGCTCCTTAGCGGGTTCAGGAAGGGAGCTGTTTTTT.

The chain has TRBV19 and TRBJ1-5, with TRBD1 identical over 10 bases. Germline CDR1 and CDR2: LNHDA and SQIVND (reference sequence). V dropped 3 bases and J dropped 5; count of bases not matched to a gene: 10. This CDR3 has 17 amino acids. DNA for the CDR3: TGTGCCAGTAGTATTTACACCGGGACAGGGGTAGATCAGCCCCAGCATTTT. This translates into CASSIYTGTGVDQPQHF.

This chain connects TRBV2 to TRBJ2-7; TRBD2 aligns across 15 bases. The CDR3 runs 21 residues. Trimming cost V 9 bases and J 2 bases; bases outside gene matches: 23. Germline CDR1 SNHLY, CDR2 FYNNEI. In nucleotides, the CDR3 is TGTGCCAGTTCCTCCGGGACAGTCGAGGGACTAGCGGGAGGAGGGCCCTACGAGCAGTACTTC. It codes for CASSSGTVEGLAGGGPYEQYF.

This clone was picked up a small number of times. The genes are TRBV27 and TRBJ1-1; D perhaps matches TRBD1 (5 bases). V lost 8 bases and J lost 3, with 16 bases in between. The CDR3 is 14 amino acids. Per germline, CDR1 MNHEY and CDR2 SMNVEV (reference sequence). The CDR3 spells CASSKPGQYTEAFF. DNA of the CDR3: TGTGCCAGCTCAAAACCCGGACAATACACTGAAGCTTTCTTT.

J is TRBJ2-7 and V is TRBV3-1 (or the pseudogene TRBV3-2), with TRBD2 matching over 7 bases. The CDR3 length is 13 residues. CDR1 and CDR2 from the germline V gene are LGHDT and YNNKEL (reference sequence). Trimming cost V 1 base and J 7 bases; bases outside gene matches: 4. The CDR3 DNA reads TGTGCCAGCAGCCAAGGTTCGGGACTAGAGCAGTACTTC. It codes for CASSQGSGLEQYF.

This clone appeared a single time. This chain links TRBV5-4 with TRBJ2-7; 9 nucleotides line up with TRBD1. Germline V CDR1 and CDR2: SGHNT, YYREEE (reference sequence). V was pared by 4 bases and J by 3 bases, with 11 bases of the junction left unmatched. This CDR3 region has 16 residues. CDR3 sequence: CASSRKTGGVNYEQYF. Here the CDR3 DNA reads TGTGCCAGCAGCCGGAAAACAGGGGGCGTCAACTACGAGCAGTACTTC.

The chain has TRBV5-1 and TRBJ1-3; maybe TRBD1 (6 bases). CDR3 length: 15 residues. From germline, CDR1 is SGHRS and CDR2 YFSETQ. Trimming removed 0 bases from V and 1 base from J, with 8 bases in between. This chain's CDR3 is CASSLDRASGNTIYF. Written as DNA, the CDR3 is TGCGCCAGCAGCTTGGACAGGGCGTCTGGAAACACCATATATTTT.

J is TRBJ2-5 and V is TRBV30, with TRBD2 matching over 8 bases. This CDR3 comprises 14 residues. V lost 3 bases, J lost 5 bases, and 8 bases stayed unmatched. Germline V gene lookup returns CDR1 GTSNPN and CDR2 SVGIG (reference sequence). CDR3 DNA: TGTGCCTGGAGAGAAGCGGGAGCCGGTGAGACCCAGTACTTC. Protein sequence: CAWREAGAGETQYF.

This chain joins TRBV3-1 (or the pseudogene TRBV3-2) and TRBJ1-2; D is perhaps TRBD1 (6 bases). CDR1 and CDR2 from the germline V gene are LGHDT and YNNKEL (reference sequence). V lost 3 bases and J lost 5, with 16 bases in between. The CDR3 sequence is 15 residues long. Here the CDR3 DNA reads TGTGCCAGCAGCCAGGTAATACAGGGCCGGTATGGCTACACCTTC. Protein product: CASSQVIQGRYGYTF.